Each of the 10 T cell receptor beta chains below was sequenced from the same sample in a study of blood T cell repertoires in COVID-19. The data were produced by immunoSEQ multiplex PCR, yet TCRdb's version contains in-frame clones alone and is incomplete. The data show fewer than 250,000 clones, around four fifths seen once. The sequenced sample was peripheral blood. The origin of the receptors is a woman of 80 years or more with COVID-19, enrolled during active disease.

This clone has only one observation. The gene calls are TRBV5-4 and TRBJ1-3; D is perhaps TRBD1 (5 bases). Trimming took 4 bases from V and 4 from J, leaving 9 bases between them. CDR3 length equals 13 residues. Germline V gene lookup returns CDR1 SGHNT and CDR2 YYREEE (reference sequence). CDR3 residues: CASSTAGGNTIYF. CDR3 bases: TGTGCCAGCAGCACGGCAGGGGGAAACACCATATATTTT.

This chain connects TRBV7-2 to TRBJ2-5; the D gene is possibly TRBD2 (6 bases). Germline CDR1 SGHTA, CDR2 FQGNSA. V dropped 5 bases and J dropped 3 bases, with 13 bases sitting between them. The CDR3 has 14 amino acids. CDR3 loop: CASSSRASEETQYF. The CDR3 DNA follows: TGTGCCAGCAGCAGTAGGGCTAGCGAAGAGACCCAGTACTTC.

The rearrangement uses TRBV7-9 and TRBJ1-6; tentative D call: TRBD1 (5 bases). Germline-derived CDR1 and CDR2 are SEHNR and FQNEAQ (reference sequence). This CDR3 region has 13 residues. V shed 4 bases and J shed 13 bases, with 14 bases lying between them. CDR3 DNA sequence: TGTGCCAGCAGCTCGGTGCGGGGGACGCCCCTCCACTTT. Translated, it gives CASSSVRGTPLHF.

DNA for the CDR3: TGTGCCAGCAGCCTGGGGACAGCTGGCGGGTACGTC. Its translation: CASSLGTAGGYV. This chain links TRBV14 with TRBJ2-7, with 7 bases matching TRBD1. The CDR3 consists of 12 residues. Germline V gene data show CDR1 as SGHDN and CDR2 as FVKESK. The junction had 9 bases not matched to a gene; V was cut back by 4 bases and J by 12 bases.

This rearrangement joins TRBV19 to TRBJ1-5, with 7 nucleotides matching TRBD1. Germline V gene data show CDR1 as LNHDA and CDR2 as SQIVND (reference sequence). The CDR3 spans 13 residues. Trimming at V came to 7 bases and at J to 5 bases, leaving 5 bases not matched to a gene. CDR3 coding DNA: TGTGCCAGTAATGGACAGGACCATCAGCCCCAGCATTTT. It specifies CASNGQDHQPQHF.

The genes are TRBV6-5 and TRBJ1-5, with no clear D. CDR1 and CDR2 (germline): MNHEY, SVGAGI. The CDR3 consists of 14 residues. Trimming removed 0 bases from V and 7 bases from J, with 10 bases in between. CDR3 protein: CASSYSMAEQPQHF. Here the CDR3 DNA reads TGTGCCAGCAGTTACTCGATGGCAGAACAGCCCCAGCATTTT.

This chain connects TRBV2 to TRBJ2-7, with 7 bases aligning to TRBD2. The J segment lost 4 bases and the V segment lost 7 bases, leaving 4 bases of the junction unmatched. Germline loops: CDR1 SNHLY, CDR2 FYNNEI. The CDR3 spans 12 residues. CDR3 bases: TGTGCCAGCACGGCTAGCGGTTACGAGCAGTACTTC. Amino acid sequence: CASTASGYEQYF.

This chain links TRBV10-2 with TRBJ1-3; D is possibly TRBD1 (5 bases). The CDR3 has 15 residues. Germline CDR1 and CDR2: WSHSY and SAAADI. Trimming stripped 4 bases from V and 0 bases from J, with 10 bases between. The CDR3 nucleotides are TGCGCCAGCAGTGCCGGGACTTCCTCTGGAAACACCATATATTTT. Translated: CASSAGTSSGNTIYF.

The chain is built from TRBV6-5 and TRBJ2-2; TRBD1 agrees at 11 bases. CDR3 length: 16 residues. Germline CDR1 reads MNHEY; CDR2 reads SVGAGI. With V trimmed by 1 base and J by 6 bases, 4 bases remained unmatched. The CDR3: CASSYYPGQGAGELFF. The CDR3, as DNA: TGTGCCAGCAGTTACTACCCGGGACAGGGGGCCGGGGAGCTGTTTTTT.

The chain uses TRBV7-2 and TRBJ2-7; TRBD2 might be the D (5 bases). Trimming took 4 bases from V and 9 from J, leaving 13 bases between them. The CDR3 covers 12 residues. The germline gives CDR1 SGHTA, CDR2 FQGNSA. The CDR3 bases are TGTGCCAGCAGCTCCGGGATCGTCGGGCAGTACTTC. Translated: CASSSGIVGQYF.